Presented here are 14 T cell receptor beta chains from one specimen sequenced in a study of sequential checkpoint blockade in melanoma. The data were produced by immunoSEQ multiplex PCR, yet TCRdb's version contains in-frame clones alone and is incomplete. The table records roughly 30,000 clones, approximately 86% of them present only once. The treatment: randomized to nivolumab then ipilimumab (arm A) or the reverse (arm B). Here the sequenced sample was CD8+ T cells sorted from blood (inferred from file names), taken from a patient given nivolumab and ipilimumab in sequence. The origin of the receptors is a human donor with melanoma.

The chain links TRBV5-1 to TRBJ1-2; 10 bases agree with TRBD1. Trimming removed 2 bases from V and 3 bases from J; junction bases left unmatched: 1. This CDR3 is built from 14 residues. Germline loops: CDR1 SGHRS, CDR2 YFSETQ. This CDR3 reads CASSFGQGDYGYTF. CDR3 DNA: TGCGCCAGCAGCTTTGGACAGGGGGACTATGGCTACACCTTC.

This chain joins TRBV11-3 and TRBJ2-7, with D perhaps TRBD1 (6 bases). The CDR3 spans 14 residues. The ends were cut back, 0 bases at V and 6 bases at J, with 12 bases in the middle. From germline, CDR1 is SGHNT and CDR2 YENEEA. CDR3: CASSLEGHSVEQYF. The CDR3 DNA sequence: TGTGCCAGCAGCTTAGAGGGACATTCGGTCGAGCAGTACTTC. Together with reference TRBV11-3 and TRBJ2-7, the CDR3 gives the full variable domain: EAGVVQSPRYKIIEKKQPVAFWCNPISGHNTLYWYLQNLGQGPELLIRYENEEAVDDSQLPKDRFSAERLKGVDSTLKIQPAELGDSAVYLCASSLEGHSVEQYFGPGTRLTVT.

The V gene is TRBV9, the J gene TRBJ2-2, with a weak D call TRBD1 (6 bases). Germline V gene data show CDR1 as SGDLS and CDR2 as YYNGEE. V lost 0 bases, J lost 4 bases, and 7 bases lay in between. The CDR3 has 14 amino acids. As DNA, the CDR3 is TGTGCCAGCAGCGTAGTAGGGGGCACCGGGGAGCTGTTTTTT. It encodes CASSVVGGTGELFF.

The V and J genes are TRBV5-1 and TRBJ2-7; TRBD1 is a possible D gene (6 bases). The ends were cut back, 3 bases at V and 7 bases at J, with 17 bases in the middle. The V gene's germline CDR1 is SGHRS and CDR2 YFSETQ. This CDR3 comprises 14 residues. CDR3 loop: CASSSTGLREEQYF. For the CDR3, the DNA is TGCGCCAGCAGCTCCACAGGGTTGAGAGAGGAGCAGTACTTC. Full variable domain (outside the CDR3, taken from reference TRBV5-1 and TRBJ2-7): KAGVTQTPRYLIKTRGQQVTLSCSPISGHRSVSWYQQTPGQGLQFLFEYFSETQRNKGNFPGRFSGRQFSNSRSEMNVSTLELGDSALYLCASSSTGLREEQYFGPGTRLTVT.

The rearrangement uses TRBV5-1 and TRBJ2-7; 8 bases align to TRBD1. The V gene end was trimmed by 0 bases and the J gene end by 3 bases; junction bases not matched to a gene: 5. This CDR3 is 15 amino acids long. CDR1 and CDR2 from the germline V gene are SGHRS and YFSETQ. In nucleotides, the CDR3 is TGCGCCAGCAGCTTGGCACAGGGGGTCCACTACGAGCAGTACTTC. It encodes CASSLAQGVHYEQYF.

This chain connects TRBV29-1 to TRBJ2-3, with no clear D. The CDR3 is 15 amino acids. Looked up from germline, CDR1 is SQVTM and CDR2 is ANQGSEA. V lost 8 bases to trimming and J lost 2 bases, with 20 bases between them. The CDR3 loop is CSSQGAAQTTDTQYF. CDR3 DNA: TGCAGCTCCCAAGGCGCGGCTCAGACCACAGATACGCAGTATTTT.

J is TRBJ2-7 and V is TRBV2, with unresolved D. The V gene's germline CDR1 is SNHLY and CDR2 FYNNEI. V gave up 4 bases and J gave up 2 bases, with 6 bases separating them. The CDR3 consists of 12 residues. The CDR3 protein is CASSAGPYEQYF. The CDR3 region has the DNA TGTGCCAGCAGTGCGGGTCCCTACGAGCAGTACTTC.

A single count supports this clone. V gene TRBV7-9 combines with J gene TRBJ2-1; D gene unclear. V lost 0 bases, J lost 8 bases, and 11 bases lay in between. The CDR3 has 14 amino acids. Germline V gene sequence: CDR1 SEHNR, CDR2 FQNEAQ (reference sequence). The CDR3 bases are TGTGCCAGCAGCTTAGCCTCGGAGACCGATGAGCAGTTCTTC. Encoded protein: CASSLASETDEQFF. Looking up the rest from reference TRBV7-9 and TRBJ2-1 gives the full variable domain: DTGVSQNPRHKITKRGQNVTFRCDPISEHNRLYWYRQTLGQGPEFLTYFQNEAQLEKSRLLSDRFSAERPKGSFSTLEIQRTEQGDSAMYLCASSLASETDEQFFGPGTRLTVL.

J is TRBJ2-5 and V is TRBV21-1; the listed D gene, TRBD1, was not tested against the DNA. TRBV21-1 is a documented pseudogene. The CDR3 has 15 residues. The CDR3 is CASSKVQGSQETQYF. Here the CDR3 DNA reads TGTGCCAGCAGCAAGGTTCAGGGGAGCCAAGAGACCCAGTACTTC.

The CDR3 region is CASSFRGDEQFF. The CDR3 DNA is TGTGCCAGTAGTTTCAGGGGGGATGAGCAGTTCTTC. The chain combines TRBV19 with TRBJ2-1; maybe TRBD1 (7 bases). Germline values: CDR1 LNHDA, CDR2 SQIVND (reference sequence). The CDR3 loop spans 12 amino acids. V lost 5 bases and J 8 bases, leaving 10 bases between the germline ends.

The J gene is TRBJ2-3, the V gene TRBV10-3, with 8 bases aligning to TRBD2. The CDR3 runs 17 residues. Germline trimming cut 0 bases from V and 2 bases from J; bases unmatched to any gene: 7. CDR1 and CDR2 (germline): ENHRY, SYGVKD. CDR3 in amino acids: CAISESLLAVLTDTQYF. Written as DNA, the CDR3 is TGTGCCATCAGTGAGTCTTTACTAGCGGTACTCACAGATACGCAGTATTTT.

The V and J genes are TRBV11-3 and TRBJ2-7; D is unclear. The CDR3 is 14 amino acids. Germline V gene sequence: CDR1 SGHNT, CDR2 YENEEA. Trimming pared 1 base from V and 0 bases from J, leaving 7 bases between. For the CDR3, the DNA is TGTGCCAGCAGCTTAGGACACGGCTCCTACGAGCAGTACTTC. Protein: CASSLGHGSYEQYF.

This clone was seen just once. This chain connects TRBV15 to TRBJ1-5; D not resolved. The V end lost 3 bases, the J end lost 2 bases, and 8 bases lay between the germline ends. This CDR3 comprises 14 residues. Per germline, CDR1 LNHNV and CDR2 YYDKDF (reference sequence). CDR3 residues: CATSSPVGNQPQHF. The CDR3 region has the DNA TGTGCCACCAGCAGTCCAGTGGGCAATCAGCCCCAGCATTTT.

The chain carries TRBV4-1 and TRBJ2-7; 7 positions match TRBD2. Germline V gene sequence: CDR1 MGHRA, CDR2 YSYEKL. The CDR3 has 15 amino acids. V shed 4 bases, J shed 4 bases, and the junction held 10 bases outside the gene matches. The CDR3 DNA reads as TGCGCCAGCAGCCCCTGGGAAGCCGGGGGGTACGAGCAGTACTTC. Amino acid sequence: CASSPWEAGGYEQYF.